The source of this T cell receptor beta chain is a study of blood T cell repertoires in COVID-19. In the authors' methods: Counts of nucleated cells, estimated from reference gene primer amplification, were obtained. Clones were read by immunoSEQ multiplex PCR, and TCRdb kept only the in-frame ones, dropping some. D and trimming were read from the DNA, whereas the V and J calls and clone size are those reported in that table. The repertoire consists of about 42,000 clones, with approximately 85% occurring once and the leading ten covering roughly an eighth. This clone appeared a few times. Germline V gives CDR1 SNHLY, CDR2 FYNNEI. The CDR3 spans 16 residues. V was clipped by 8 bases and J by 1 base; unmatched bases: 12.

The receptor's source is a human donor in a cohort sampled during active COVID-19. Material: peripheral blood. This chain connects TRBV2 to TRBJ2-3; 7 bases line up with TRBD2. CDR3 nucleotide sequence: TGTGCCAGCCCAGGAGGGGAGGGGTACGGCACAGATACGCAGTATTTT. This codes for CASPGGEGYGTDTQYF.